This passage covers 27 T cell receptor beta chains from one sample sequenced in a study of blood T cell repertoires in COVID-19. Clones were sequenced by immunoSEQ multiplex PCR, and TCRdb holds only the in-frame ones, with some missing. The table has 200,000 to 250,000 clones, around 84% seen once. Sequencing used peripheral blood. The receptors come from a woman aged 80 or over with active or convalescent COVID-19.

The chain is built from TRBV4-2 and TRBJ2-5; TRBD2 aligns across 11 bases. Germline V lookup: CDR1 LGHNA, CDR2 YNFKEQ. V trimming: 1 base; J trimming: 7 bases; junction bases outside the gene matches: 11. There are 17 residues in the CDR3. CDR3 DNA: TGTGCCAGCAGCCAAGTTAGCGGGGGGGCCTCTTTTGTGACCCAGTACTTC. Translated, it gives CASSQVSGGASFVTQYF.

V gene TRBV2 combines with J gene TRBJ1-5; tentative D call: TRBD1 (5 bases). V was cut by 6 bases and J by 0 bases, with 15 bases left in between. This CDR3 is 16 amino acids long. CDR1 SNHLY and CDR2 FYNNEI come from the germline V gene. CDR3 region: CASRTDGSNSNQPQHF. In DNA form, the CDR3 reads TGTGCCAGCAGGACAGACGGATCAAATAGCAATCAGCCCCAGCATTTT.

The chain links TRBV6-1 to TRBJ2-5, with 7 bases aligning to TRBD2. This CDR3 region has 15 residues. Germline lookup yields CDR1 MNHNS and CDR2 SASEGT. The V gene end was trimmed by 2 bases and the J gene end by 5 bases; junction bases not matched to a gene: 8. Here the CDR3 DNA reads TGTGCCAGCAGTGAAAGTGGGAGGGCGGTCGAGACCCAGTACTTC. Protein product: CASSESGRAVETQYF.

V is TRBV5-1 and J is TRBJ1-2; TRBD1 is a possible D gene (5 bases). Trimming stripped 6 bases from V and 6 bases from J, with 15 bases between. The germline CDR1 and CDR2 sequences are SGHRS and YFSETQ. This CDR3 is 13 amino acids long. In nucleotides, the CDR3 is TGCGCCAGCACAAATACAGGAGCCGATGGCTACACCTTC. It yields the protein CASTNTGADGYTF.

This chain joins TRBV7-8 and TRBJ2-7, with TRBD2 identical over 10 bases. With V trimmed by 5 bases and J by 3 bases, 16 bases remained unmatched. From germline, CDR1 is SGHVS and CDR2 FQNEAQ. This CDR3 spans 18 amino acids. The DNA of the CDR3 is TGTGCCAGCAGCGCCCCGGGACTAGCGAAACTTTCAATCTACGAGCAGTACTTC. Translation gives CASSAPGLAKLSIYEQYF.

This clone was counted only a few times. The chain has TRBV11-3 and TRBJ2-2, with 9 bases fitting TRBD2. This CDR3 has 17 amino acids. CDR1 and CDR2 (germline): SGHNT, YENEEA. V lost 5 bases and J lost 6; bases outside the gene matches: 13. The CDR3 DNA sequence: TGTGCCAGCAGCCCTGGATGGAGCGGGGGGTTCGCCGGGGAGCTGTTTTTT. Translation gives CASSPGWSGGFAGELFF.

The gene calls are TRBV7-9 and TRBJ1-4; TRBD1 matches 9 bases. Germline V gene data show CDR1 as SEHNR and CDR2 as FQNEAQ (reference sequence). The CDR3 length is 14 residues. J gave up 5 bases and V 5 bases, and 3 bases lay outside the gene matches. This CDR3 reads CASSLGQGNEKLFF. CDR3 DNA sequence: TGTGCCAGCAGCCTCGGACAGGGGAATGAAAAACTGTTTTTT.

The chain combines TRBV4-3 with TRBJ1-2, with D perhaps matching TRBD1 (6 bases). CDR1 LGHNA and CDR2 YSLEER come from the germline V gene. This CDR3 comprises 17 residues. V was shortened by 0 bases and J by 2 bases, with 16 bases between the two germline ends. CDR3 amino acids: CASSQDSAGGRNYGYTF. The CDR3 nucleotides read TGCGCCAGCAGCCAAGATAGTGCGGGGGGCCGAAACTATGGCTACACCTTC.

The chain couples TRBV28 to TRBJ1-2; a possible D gene is TRBD1 (5 bases). Germline V gene sequence: CDR1 MDHEN, CDR2 SYDVKM. This CDR3 has 14 amino acids. V was shortened by 6 bases and J by 8 bases, with 19 bases between the two germline ends. The CDR3 loop is CASSLTLRARGYTF. In DNA form, the CDR3 reads TGTGCCAGCAGCCTAACCCTCAGGGCCCGCGGCTACACCTTC.

The chain couples TRBV5-1 to TRBJ1-2; 7 bases align to TRBD1. Germline V gives CDR1 SGHRS, CDR2 YFSETQ. J was trimmed by 0 bases and V by 2 bases; bases with no gene match: 4. The CDR3 extends over 15 amino acids. CDR3 amino acids: CASSFTGEANYGYTF. CDR3 bases: TGCGCCAGCAGCTTTACAGGGGAAGCTAACTATGGCTACACCTTC.

The chain uses TRBV7-2 and TRBJ2-7; TRBD2 matches at 7 bases. Germline V gene data show CDR1 as SGHTA and CDR2 as FQGNSA. This CDR3 has 15 amino acids. After removal of 4 bases from V and 0 bases from J, the junction contained 6 bases not matched to a gene. The CDR3 spells CASSSGAGYSYEQYF. CDR3 bases: TGTGCCAGCAGCTCGGGAGCGGGGTACTCCTACGAGCAGTACTTC.

The genes are TRBV5-5 and TRBJ1-5, with D tentatively TRBD1 (5 bases). V was pared by 0 bases and J by 6 bases, with 16 bases between. The CDR3 is 16 amino acids. Germline CDR1 reads SGHKS; CDR2 reads YYEKEE (reference sequence). CDR3 region: CASSLALIRGSQPQHF. The CDR3 region has the DNA TGTGCCAGCAGCTTGGCCCTTATTAGGGGCAGTCAGCCCCAGCATTTT.

This chain connects TRBV6-5 to TRBJ2-7; TRBD1 is a possible D gene (6 bases). Germline loops: CDR1 MNHEY, CDR2 SVGAGI. Trimming took off 2 bases at V and 6 bases at J, with 8 bases between the two ends. The CDR3 length is 12 residues. This CDR3 is CASSYTGREQYF. As DNA, the CDR3 is TGTGCCAGCAGTTACACAGGGCGCGAGCAGTACTTC.

The chain carries TRBV9 and TRBJ1-1; D is uncertain. The CDR3 sequence is 17 residues long. Trimming pared 0 bases from V and 5 bases from J, leaving 20 bases between. CDR1 SGDLS and CDR2 YYNGEE come from the germline V gene. CDR3 DNA: TGTGCCAGCAGCGTAGAGGGAGTGAGGAGTGGGAGGACTGAAGCTTTCTTT. Encoded protein: CASSVEGVRSGRTEAFF.

V gene TRBV5-1 combines with J gene TRBJ1-1; 7 bases are a match to TRBD1. With 4 bases clipped from V and 5 bases from J, the junction kept 11 bases outside the gene matches. Germline V lookup: CDR1 SGHRS, CDR2 YFSETQ. This CDR3 region has 15 residues. For the CDR3, the DNA is TGCGCCAGCAGCGATCGACAGGGTAAGGGGACTGAAGCTTTCTTT. It translates to CASSDRQGKGTEAFF.

This chain uses TRBV27 with TRBJ1-4, with 7 bases lining up with TRBD1. Germline assignment: CDR1 MNHEY and CDR2 SMNVEV (reference sequence). The CDR3 is 15 amino acids. The junction had 7 bases not matched to a gene; V was cut back by 1 base and J by 8 bases. The CDR3 loop is CASSLWTGDLEKLFF. The CDR3 nucleotides read TGTGCCAGCAGTTTATGGACAGGAGACTTGGAAAAACTGTTTTTT.

The chain links TRBV12-3 or TRBV12-4 to TRBJ1-1, with D uncertain. The length of the CDR3 is 13 residues. V lost 5 bases, J lost 8 bases, and 15 bases lay in between. The DNA of the CDR3 is TGTGCCAGCAGTACGCGGACGGGAGGGGAAGCTTTCTTT. Residues: CASSTRTGGEAFF.

The genes are TRBV5-4 and TRBJ2-1, with D possibly matching TRBD2 (6 bases). Germline CDR1 is SGHNT and CDR2 is YYREEE (reference sequence). This CDR3 is 15 amino acids long. V was shortened by 2 bases and J by 8 bases, with 17 bases between the two germline ends. CDR3 amino acids: CASSFRRATGDEQFF. The CDR3 DNA follows: TGTGCCAGCAGCTTTAGGAGGGCCACTGGGGATGAGCAGTTCTTC.

J is TRBJ2-7 and V is TRBV7-2, with 8 bases fitting TRBD2. CDR1 and CDR2 (germline): SGHTA, FQGNSA. Trimming cost V 5 bases and J 4 bases; bases outside gene matches: 7. The length of the CDR3 is 14 residues. In nucleotides, the CDR3 is TGTGCCAGCAGCCCCAGCGGGAGAAGGTACGAGCAGTACTTC. Translation gives CASSPSGRRYEQYF.

The chain is built from TRBV5-4 and TRBJ1-2, with D possibly being TRBD1 (6 bases). This CDR3 is 14 amino acids long. Germline CDR1 is SGHNT and CDR2 is YYREEE (reference sequence). Trimming cost V 3 bases and J 8 bases, with 17 bases left between them. CDR3 in DNA: TGTGCCAGCAGCTCCTCGGGGGGCGCCGGCGGCTACACCTTC. Amino acid sequence: CASSSSGGAGGYTF.

This sequence joins TRBV5-1 and TRBJ1-4, with 7 bases fitting TRBD1. CDR1 is SGHRS, CDR2 YFSETQ, per germline. The CDR3 spans 18 residues. V gave up 3 bases and J gave up 2 bases; unmatched junction bases: 13. CDR3 region: CASSSRPTGQDTNEKLFF. The CDR3 DNA follows: TGCGCCAGCAGCTCTCGACCGACAGGACAGGATACTAATGAAAAACTGTTTTTT.

This chain joins TRBV6-6 and TRBJ2-7; 9 bases are shared with TRBD1. The germline V gene has CDR1 MNHNY and CDR2 SVGAGI (reference sequence). This CDR3 region has 14 residues. Trimming took 5 bases from V and 4 from J; bases not matched to a gene: 6. CDR3 amino acids: CASSDAGTGYEQYF. CDR3 bases: TGTGCCAGCAGTGACGCCGGGACAGGGTACGAGCAGTACTTC.

V is TRBV29-1 and J is TRBJ2-5; no definite D call. Germline loops: CDR1 SQVTM, CDR2 ANQGSEA. V gave up 1 base and J gave up 5 bases, with 14 bases separating them. The CDR3 consists of 14 residues. CDR3 bases: TGCAGCGTTGAAGGAGTCCCCGTCCGTGAGACCCAGTACTTC. Its protein is CSVEGVPVRETQYF.

CDR3 nucleotide sequence: TGTGCCAGCAGCCAAGATCCCCAGGGGCACGAGCAGTACTTC. It translates to CASSQDPQGHEQYF. The chain recombines TRBV3-1 (or the pseudogene TRBV3-2) with TRBJ2-7; possibly TRBD1 for D (6 bases). Germline CDR1 and CDR2: LGHDT and YNNKEL (reference sequence). The CDR3 is 14 residues long. V gave up 0 bases and J gave up 5 bases, with 11 bases separating them.

The rearrangement joins TRBV16 to TRBJ1-4; tentatively, D is TRBD1 (5 bases). The CDR3 consists of 15 residues. Germline assignment: CDR1 KGHSY and CDR2 FQNENV. Trimming took 4 bases from V and 8 from J, leaving 17 bases between them. This CDR3 reads CASSPTGGVREKLFF. CDR3 DNA sequence: TGTGCCAGCAGCCCTACCGGAGGGGTTCGGGAAAAACTGTTTTTT.

The V call is TRBV6-4, the J call TRBJ2-1; D might be TRBD2 (6 bases). Germline loops: CDR1 MRHNA, CDR2 SNTAGT. The CDR3 has 17 amino acids. The ends were cut back, 0 bases at V and 2 bases at J, with 14 bases in the middle. CDR3 sequence (DNA): TGTGCCAGCAGTGACTCGAGGCGGGGAGTCCCCTACAATGAGCAGTTCTTC. It codes for CASSDSRRGVPYNEQFF.

This chain connects TRBV7-2 to TRBJ2-5, with D perhaps matching TRBD2 (5 bases). The CDR3 runs to 14 residues. V was cut by 1 base and J by 2 bases, with 8 bases left in between. Germline lookup yields CDR1 SGHTA and CDR2 FQGNSA. CDR3 sequence (DNA): TGTGCCAGCAGCTTAGTTACGGGGCAAGAGACCCAGTACTTC. Amino acids: CASSLVTGQETQYF.